Below, one TCR beta chain is given with its context. The J segment lost 2 bases and the V segment lost 2 bases, leaving 3 bases of the junction unmatched. CDR3 length: 15 residues. CDR1 GTSNPN and CDR2 SVGIG come from the germline V gene (reference sequence). Clones were sequenced by immunoSEQ multiplex PCR, and TCRdb holds only the in-frame ones, with some missing. Of about 1 million clones listed, about 75% are singletons. The data are from a study of shared clonotypes between healthy human individuals. This sequence joins TRBV30 and TRBJ2-3; 11 bases map to TRBD2. The specimen sequenced was memory CD4+ T cells sorted from blood. Subset indicated: CD45RA-negative fraction. This TCR was sampled from a man aged 18 to 29 in good health. The CDR3 DNA reads as TGTGCCTGGAGTCAGACTAGCGGGACCACAGATACGCAGTATTTT. Protein product: CAWSQTSGTTDTQYF.